This T cell receptor (beta chain) was recovered during a study of blood T cell repertoires in COVID-19. Study summary: The origin of the acute and convalescent COVID-19 samples was the United States, Italy and Spain.

Assay used: immunoSEQ multiplex PCR; TCRdb lists only in-frame clones, some missing. The table shows some 260,000 clones, with 88% occurring only once. Germline V gene data show CDR1 as SGHRS and CDR2 as YFSETQ. Trimming at V came to 0 bases and at J to 6 bases, leaving 8 bases not matched to a gene. There are 15 residues in the CDR3. Sequenced input: peripheral blood. This chain connects TRBV5-1 to TRBJ2-7; 8 bases are shared with TRBD1. This sequence originates from a human donor in a cohort sampled during active COVID-19. The CDR3 protein is CASSLVRTGSGEQYF. Here the CDR3 DNA reads TGCGCCAGCAGCTTGGTGCGGACAGGGTCGGGCGAGCAGTACTTC. Variable domain in full (rest from reference TRBV5-1 and TRBJ2-7): KAGVTQTPRYLIKTRGQQVTLSCSPISGHRSVSWYQQTPGQGLQFLFEYFSETQRNKGNFPGRFSGRQFSNSRSEMNVSTLELGDSALYLCASSLVRTGSGEQYFGPGTRLTVT.